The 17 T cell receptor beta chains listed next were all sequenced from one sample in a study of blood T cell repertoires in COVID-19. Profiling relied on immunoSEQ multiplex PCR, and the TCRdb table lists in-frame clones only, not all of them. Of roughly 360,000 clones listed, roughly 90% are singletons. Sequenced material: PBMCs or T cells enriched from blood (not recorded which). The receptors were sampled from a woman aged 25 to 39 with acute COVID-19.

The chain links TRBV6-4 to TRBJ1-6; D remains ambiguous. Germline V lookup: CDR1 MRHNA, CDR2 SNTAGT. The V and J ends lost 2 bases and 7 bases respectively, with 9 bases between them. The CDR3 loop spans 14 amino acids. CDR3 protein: CASSDEAENSPLHF. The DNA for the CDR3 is TGTGCCAGCAGTGACGAGGCAGAGAATTCACCCCTCCACTTT.

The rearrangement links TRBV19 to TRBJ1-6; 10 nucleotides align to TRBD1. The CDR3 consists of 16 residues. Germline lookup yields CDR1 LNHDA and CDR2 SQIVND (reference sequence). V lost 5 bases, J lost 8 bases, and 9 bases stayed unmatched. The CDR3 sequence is CASSDAGTGEYSPLHF. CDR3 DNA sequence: TGTGCCAGTAGTGATGCCGGGACAGGGGAGTATTCACCCCTCCACTTT. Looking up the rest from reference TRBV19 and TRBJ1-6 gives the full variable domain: DGGITQSPKYLFRKEGQNVTLSCEQNLNHDAMYWYRQDPGQGLRLIYYSQIVNDFQKGDIAEGYSVSREKKESFPLTVTSAQKNPTAFYLCASSDAGTGEYSPLHFGNGTRLTVT.

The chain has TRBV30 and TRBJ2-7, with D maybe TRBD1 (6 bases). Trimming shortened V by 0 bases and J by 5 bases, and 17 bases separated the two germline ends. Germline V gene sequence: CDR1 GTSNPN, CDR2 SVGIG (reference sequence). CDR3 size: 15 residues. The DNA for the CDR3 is TGTGCCTGGAGTGTGGGAACAGGGTACGGCGACGAGCAGTACTTC. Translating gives CAWSVGTGYGDEQYF.

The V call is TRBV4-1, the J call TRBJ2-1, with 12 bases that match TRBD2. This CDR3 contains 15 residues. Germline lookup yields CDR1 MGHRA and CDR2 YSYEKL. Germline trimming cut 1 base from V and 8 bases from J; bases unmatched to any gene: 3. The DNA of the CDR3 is TGCGCCAGCAGCCAAGCTAGCGGGGGGGCCGATGAGCAGTTCTTC. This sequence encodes CASSQASGGADEQFF.

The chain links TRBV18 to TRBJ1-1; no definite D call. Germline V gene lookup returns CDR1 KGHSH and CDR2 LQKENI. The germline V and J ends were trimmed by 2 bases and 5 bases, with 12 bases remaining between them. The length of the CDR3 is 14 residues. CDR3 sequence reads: CASSPNAGITEAFF. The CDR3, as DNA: TGTGCCAGCTCACCAAACGCGGGGATAACTGAAGCTTTCTTT.

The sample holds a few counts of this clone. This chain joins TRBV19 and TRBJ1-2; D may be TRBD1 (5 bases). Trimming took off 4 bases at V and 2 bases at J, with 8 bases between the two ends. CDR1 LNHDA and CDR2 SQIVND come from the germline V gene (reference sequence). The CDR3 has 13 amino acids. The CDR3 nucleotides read TGTGCCAGTAGTAGGCGGGACAACTATGGCTACACCTTC. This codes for CASSRRDNYGYTF.

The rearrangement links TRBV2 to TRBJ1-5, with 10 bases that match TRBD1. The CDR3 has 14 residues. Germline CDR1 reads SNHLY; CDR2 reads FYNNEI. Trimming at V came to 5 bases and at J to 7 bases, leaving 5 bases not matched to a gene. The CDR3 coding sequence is TGTGCCAGCAGTCGCGGACAGGGGGGGCAGCCCCAGCATTTT. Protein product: CASSRGQGGQPQHF.

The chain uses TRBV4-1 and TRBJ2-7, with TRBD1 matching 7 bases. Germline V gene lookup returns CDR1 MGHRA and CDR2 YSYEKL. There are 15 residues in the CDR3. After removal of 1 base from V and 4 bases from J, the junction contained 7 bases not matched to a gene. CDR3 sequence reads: CASSQVKTGSYEQYF. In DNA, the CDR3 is TGCGCCAGCAGCCAAGTAAAGACAGGGTCATACGAGCAGTACTTC.

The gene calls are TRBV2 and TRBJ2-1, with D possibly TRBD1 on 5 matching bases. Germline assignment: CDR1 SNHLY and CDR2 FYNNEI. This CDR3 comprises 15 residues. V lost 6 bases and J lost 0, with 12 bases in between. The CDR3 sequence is CASRTRVNSYNEQFF. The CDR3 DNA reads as TGTGCCAGCAGAACCAGGGTTAACTCCTACAATGAGCAGTTCTTC.

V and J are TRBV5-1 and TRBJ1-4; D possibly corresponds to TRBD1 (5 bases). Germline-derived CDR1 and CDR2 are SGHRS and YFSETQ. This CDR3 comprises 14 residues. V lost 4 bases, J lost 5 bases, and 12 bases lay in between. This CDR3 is CASSVVGPNEKLFF. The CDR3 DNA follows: TGCGCCAGCAGCGTGGTGGGGCCCAATGAAAAACTGTTTTTT.

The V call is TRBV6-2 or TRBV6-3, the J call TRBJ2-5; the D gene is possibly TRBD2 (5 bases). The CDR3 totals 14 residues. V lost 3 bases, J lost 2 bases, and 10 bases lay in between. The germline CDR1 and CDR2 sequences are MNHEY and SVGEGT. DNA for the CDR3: TGTGCCAGCAGTTATGGGGAGTCACAAGAGACCCAGTACTTC. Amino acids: CASSYGESQETQYF.

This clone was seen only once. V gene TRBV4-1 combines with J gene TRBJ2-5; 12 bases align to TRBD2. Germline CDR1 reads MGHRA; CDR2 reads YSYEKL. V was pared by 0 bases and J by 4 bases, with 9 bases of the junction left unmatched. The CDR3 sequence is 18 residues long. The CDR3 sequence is CASSQDRTSGVALETQYF. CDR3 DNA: TGCGCCAGCAGCCAAGACCGGACTAGCGGGGTTGCTTTAGAGACCCAGTACTTC.

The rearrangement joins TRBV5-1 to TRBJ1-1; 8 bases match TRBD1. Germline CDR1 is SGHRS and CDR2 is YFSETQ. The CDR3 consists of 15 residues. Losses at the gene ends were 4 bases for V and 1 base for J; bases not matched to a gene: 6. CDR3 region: CASSPRDRPNTEAFF. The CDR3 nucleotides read TGCGCCAGCAGCCCCAGGGACAGGCCGAACACTGAAGCTTTCTTT.

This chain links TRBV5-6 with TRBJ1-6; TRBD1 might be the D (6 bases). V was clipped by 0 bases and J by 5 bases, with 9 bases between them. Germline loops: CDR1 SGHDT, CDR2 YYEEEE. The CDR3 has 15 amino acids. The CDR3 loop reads CASSLVRGDNSPLHF. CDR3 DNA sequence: TGTGCCAGCAGCTTGGTCAGGGGCGATAATTCACCCCTCCACTTT.

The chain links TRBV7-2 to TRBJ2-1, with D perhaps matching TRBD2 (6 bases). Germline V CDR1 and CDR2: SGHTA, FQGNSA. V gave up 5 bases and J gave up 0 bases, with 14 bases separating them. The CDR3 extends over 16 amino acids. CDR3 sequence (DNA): TGTGCCAGCAGCGAAGCCCGGGGGAGCTCCTACAATGAGCAGTTCTTC. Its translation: CASSEARGSSYNEQFF.

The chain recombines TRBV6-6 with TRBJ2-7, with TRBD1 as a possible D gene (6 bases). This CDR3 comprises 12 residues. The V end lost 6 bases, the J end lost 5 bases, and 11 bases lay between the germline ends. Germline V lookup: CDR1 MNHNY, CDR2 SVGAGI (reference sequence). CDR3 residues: CASRLQGHEQYF. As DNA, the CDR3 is TGTGCCAGCAGACTACAGGGTCACGAGCAGTACTTC.

The CDR3: CASSYDRESYEQYF. CDR3 nucleotide sequence: TGTGCCAGCAGTTACGACAGGGAGTCCTACGAGCAGTACTTC. The chain carries TRBV2 and TRBJ2-7, with 7 bases matching TRBD1. V shed 5 bases, J shed 1 base, and the junction held 5 bases outside the gene matches. The germline gives CDR1 SNHLY, CDR2 FYNNEI. CDR3 length: 14 residues. Using reference TRBV2 and TRBJ2-7 for the parts outside the CDR3, the full variable domain is EPEVTQTPSHQVTQMGQEVILRCVPISNHLYFYWYRQILGQKVEFLVSFYNNEISEKSEIFDDQFSVERPDGSNFTLKIRSTKLEDSAMYFCASSYDRESYEQYFGPGTRLTVT.